This TCR beta chain appears in the sequencing data of a study of blood T cell repertoires in COVID-19. Germline V gene lookup returns CDR1 MDHEN and CDR2 SYDVKM. V lost 2 bases to trimming and J lost 0 bases, with 5 bases between them. This CDR3 region has 13 residues. Some clones are missing from TCRdb's copy, which holds only in-frame ones; the method was immunoSEQ multiplex PCR. The sample yields tens of thousands of clones, approximately 90% seen once. Sequencing was done on a sample of peripheral blood. The TCR originated in a man between 60 and 75 years old with active or convalescent COVID-19. The chain combines TRBV28 with TRBJ2-7; D uncertain. The DNA of the CDR3 is TGTGCCAGCAGTTTAACAGACTCCTACGAGCAGTACTTC. Protein: CASSLTDSYEQYF.